Presented here are 29 T cell receptor beta chains from one specimen sequenced in a study of tumor-infiltrating lymphocytes in primary liver carcinoma. Both blood RNA, taken from unsorted whole blood, and germline DNA were extracted. TCR beta cDNA was reverse-transcribed from about 550 ng of total RNA. The reaction used a constant-region primer and ProtoScript II reverse transcriptase. Three-round nested multiplex PCR performed with slightly modified ARM-PCR produced the TCR beta libraries. Rounds one and two of PCR, each of around 11 cycles, were primed with TRBV1-TRBV30 forward primers and a C-beta reverse primer. Each CDR3 protein is one row after TCRdb ran MiXCR on the multiplex PCR reads. The table has approximately 300,000 distinct CDR3 sequences, less than 75% seen once. The sequenced sample consisted of peripheral blood. The receptors here all came from a man in his forties with primary liver carcinoma and hepatitis B virus infection.

This chain uses TRBV28 with TRBJ2-7; maybe TRBD2 (5 bases). Germline CDR1 reads MDHEN; CDR2 reads SYDVKM. The CDR3 runs 14 residues. Trimming removed 8 bases at V and 2 bases at J, with 16 bases between. CDR3 nucleotide sequence: TGTGCCAGCGGGGATCGGAGCGGAGCCTACGAGCAGTACTTC. It yields the protein CASGDRSGAYEQYF.

The chain recombines TRBV18 with TRBJ2-5, with D perhaps matching TRBD2 (5 bases). Looked up from germline, CDR1 is KGHSH and CDR2 is LQKENI. With 2 bases removed from V and 5 bases from J, the gap between germline ends came to 9 bases. The CDR3 spans 13 residues. Written as DNA, the CDR3 is TGTGCCAGCTCACCAGCGGGTTGGGAGACCCAGTACTTC. Amino acid sequence: CASSPAGWETQYF.

This clonotype came up a few times. The V call is TRBV30, the J call TRBJ1-4, with a weak D call TRBD1 (5 bases). V was clipped by 5 bases and J by 8 bases, with 9 bases between them. The germline V gene has CDR1 GTSNPN and CDR2 SVGIG (reference sequence). The CDR3 loop spans 11 amino acids. CDR3 residues: CAWEGPEKLFF. CDR3 coding DNA: TGTGCCTGGGAGGGACCCGAAAAACTGTTTTTT.

The DNA for the CDR3 is TGTGCCAGTAGTATGAAAACAGGCTCTGGGGCCAACGTCCTGACTTTC. It yields the protein CASSMKTGSGANVLTF. The chain has TRBV19 and TRBJ2-6, with a tentative D call TRBD1 (5 bases). The germline V gene encodes CDR1 LNHDA and CDR2 SQIVND (reference sequence). The CDR3 runs 16 residues. The V gene lost 3 bases and the J gene lost 0 bases, with 9 bases spanning the gap.

There are a few counts of this clonotype. The chain recombines TRBV6-5 with TRBJ2-3, with 7 bases matching TRBD2. V shed 2 bases, J shed 6 bases, and the junction held 2 bases outside the gene matches. The CDR3 extends over 13 amino acids. From germline, CDR1 is MNHEY and CDR2 SVGAGI. The CDR3 DNA sequence: TGTGCCAGCAGTTACAACGGGGGGGATACGCAGTATTTT. This encodes CASSYNGGDTQYF.

About this clonotype: A much larger clone differs from this one at a single base, so this may be a read error. The chain joins TRBV29-1 to TRBJ2-7, with D perhaps matching TRBD1 (5 bases). CDR1 and CDR2 from the germline V gene are SQVTM and ANQGSEA. The CDR3 has 11 amino acids. Trimming removed 7 bases at V and 1 base at J, with 8 bases between. This chain's CDR3 is CSGRQSYEQYF. The CDR3 bases are TGCAGCGGGAGACAGTCCTACGAGCAGTACTTC.

The DNA of the CDR3 is TGTGCCAATAGCTTTTTGCTCTCAGATACGCAGTATTTT. Translation: CANSFLLSDTQYF. This chain links TRBV11-3 with TRBJ2-3; no clear D. Looked up from germline, CDR1 is SGHNT and CDR2 is YENEEA. This CDR3 contains 13 residues. With 10 bases removed from V and 4 bases from J, the gap between germline ends came to 15 bases.

This clonotype has just a few counts. This rearrangement joins TRBV28 to TRBJ2-4, with D unresolved. With 5 bases removed from V and 9 bases from J, the gap between germline ends came to 14 bases. The germline gives CDR1 MDHEN, CDR2 SYDVKM. CDR3 length equals 13 residues. The CDR3 bases are TGTGCCAGCAGTCCCCAAACAACGGGCATTCAGTACTTC. Its protein is CASSPQTTGIQYF.

This chain joins TRBV12-2 and TRBJ1-1; the table's D call TRBD1 went unverified against the DNA. TRBV12-2 is noted as a pseudogene. The CDR3 is 13 amino acids. CDR3 amino acids: CVSRLAGGGEAFF. CDR3 nucleotide sequence: TGTGTAAGTCGCTTAGCAGGGGGTGGTGAAGCTTTCTTT.

This clonotype has only a few counts. The chain links TRBV10-3 to TRBJ2-5, with 11 bases lining up with TRBD2. CDR1 is ENHRY, CDR2 SYGVKD, per germline. Losses at the gene ends were 4 bases for V and 5 bases for J; bases not matched to a gene: 9. The CDR3 spans 16 residues. In DNA, the CDR3 is TGTGCCATCAGTGTGAGTAGCGGGAGGGCCGTCGAGACCCAGTACTTC. Translated, it gives CAISVSSGRAVETQYF.

In nucleotides, the CDR3 is TGTGCCTCGTTTCGAACTAGCGGGAGCAATGAGCAGTTCTTC. It specifies CASFRTSGSNEQFF. The chain uses TRBV30 and TRBJ2-1; 11 bases map to TRBD2. The ends lost 7 bases at V and 6 bases at J; junction bases unmatched: 8. CDR1 GTSNPN and CDR2 SVGIG come from the germline V gene (reference sequence). This CDR3 is 14 amino acids long.

Regarding this clonotype: At one end, the junction sequence differs from germline, possibly due to a read error. The J gene is TRBJ2-4, the V gene TRBV6-2 or TRBV6-3, with D perhaps TRBD2 (6 bases). The CDR3 consists of 16 residues. Germline V gene data show CDR1 as MNHEY and CDR2 as SVGEGT. This CDR3 reads CASSYGVSSGENTQYF. DNA for the CDR3: TGTGCCAGCAGTTACGGTGTGAGTAGCGGAGAAAACACTCAGTACTTC.

Note on this clonotype: A much bigger clone sits one base away, suggesting this may be a read error. The chain employs TRBV4-2 and TRBJ1-1; TRBD1 matches 11 bases. The CDR3 totals 16 residues. CDR1 LGHNA and CDR2 YNFKEQ come from the germline V gene. In DNA form, the CDR3 reads TGTGCCAGCAGCCAAGACTTGGGACAGGGGGGAACTGAAGTTTTCTTT. Translating it yields CASSQDLGQGGTEVFF.

The V and J genes are TRBV11-1 and TRBJ2-1; no firm D call. The CDR3 contains 18 residues. Germline lookup yields CDR1 SGHAT and CDR2 FQDESV (reference sequence). The V end lost 2 bases, the J end lost 0 bases, and 17 bases lay between the germline ends. Written as DNA, the CDR3 is TGTGCCAGCAGCTTACTCACTGGCGCGGACCGCTCCTACAATGAGCAGTTCTTC. Amino acids: CASSLLTGADRSYNEQFF.

To note about this clonotype: Germline and junction disagree at one end, which may indicate a read error. The genes are TRBV11-2 and TRBJ1-5, with 9 positions matching TRBD1. This CDR3 comprises 15 residues. The germline CDR1 and CDR2 sequences are SGHAT and FQNNGV. The CDR3 region is CASNLGQGPNKPQHF. The CDR3 bases are TGTGCCAGCAACTTGGGACAGGGTCCCAATAAGCCCCAGCATTTT. The entire variable domain, with the rest obtained from reference TRBV11-2 and TRBJ1-5, is as follows: EAGVAQSPRYKIIEKRQSVAFWCNPISGHATLYWYQQILGQGPKLLIQFQNNGVVDDSQLPKDRFSAERLKGVDSTLKIQPAKLEDSAVYLCASNLGQGPNKPQHFGDGTRLSIL.

The J gene is TRBJ1-6, the V gene TRBV12-3 or TRBV12-4; maybe TRBD1 (5 bases). This CDR3 has 12 residues. V lost 6 bases to trimming and J lost 18 bases, with 18 bases between them. DNA for the CDR3: TGTGCCAGCAGCCGGGACCGCCTGATACACCACTTT. Its protein is CASSRDRLIHHF.

The chain links TRBV29-1 to TRBJ2-1; D call uncertain. CDR1 SQVTM and CDR2 ANQGSEA come from the germline V gene. The ends were cut back, 8 bases at V and 3 bases at J, with 11 bases in the middle. The CDR3 runs 12 residues. CDR3 nucleotides: TGCAGCTCGCAGACGGTCTACAATGAGCAGTTCTTC. It specifies CSSQTVYNEQFF.

The V and J genes are TRBV28 and TRBJ2-7; possibly TRBD2 for D (6 bases). Per the germline V gene, CDR1 is MDHEN and CDR2 is SYDVKM. The CDR3 is 15 residues long. Deletions cut 5 bases from V and 0 bases from J, with 14 bases between. The DNA of the CDR3 is TGTGCCAGCAGTCGCCGGGACTCGAGCTCCTACGAGCAGTACTTC. Residues: CASSRRDSSSYEQYF.

In the case of this clonotype: Since a much larger clone is just one base distant, this may be a read error. The chain recombines TRBV6-6 with TRBJ2-1; D is unresolved. The germline gives CDR1 MNHNY, CDR2 SVGAGI (reference sequence). The CDR3 runs to 15 residues. V was trimmed by 5 bases and J by 7 bases, leaving 18 bases between them. The CDR3, as DNA: TGTGCCAGCAGTACCTTGGGGTCGCAAAAGAATGAGCAGTTCTTC. Translation: CASSTLGSQKNEQFF.

To note about this clonotype: This may arise from a read error, as a much more abundant clone is one base away. The CDR3 sequence: CSVERNETQYF. DNA of the CDR3: TGCAGCGTTGAAAGGAACGAGACCCAGTACTTC. V is TRBV29-1 and J is TRBJ2-5; D ambiguous. Germline lookup yields CDR1 SQVTM and CDR2 ANQGSEA. The length of the CDR3 is 11 residues. V was trimmed by 2 bases and J by 5 bases, leaving 6 bases between them.

The chain employs TRBV6-5 and TRBJ1-3; D is unclear. Germline V gene sequence: CDR1 MNHEY, CDR2 SVGAGI. The CDR3 totals 13 residues. With 5 bases removed from V and 0 bases from J, the gap between germline ends came to 5 bases. The CDR3 region has the DNA TGTGCCAGCAGTCTAGACTCTGGAAACACCATATATTTT. Translation: CASSLDSGNTIYF.

This clonotype was counted a single time. A much larger clone lies one base from this, so it may be a read error. CDR3 DNA sequence: TGTGCCAGCAGTTTGTGGACTAGCGGGACAAATTATGAGCAGTTCTTC. As protein: CASSLWTSGTNYEQFF. The genes are TRBV28 and TRBJ2-1; TRBD2 agrees at 12 bases. The V gene end was trimmed by 3 bases and the J gene end by 8 bases; junction bases not matched to a gene: 8. CDR3 size: 16 residues. Germline V gives CDR1 MDHEN, CDR2 SYDVKM.

Comments on this clonotype: Just one base apart from a much larger clone, this may be a read error. V usage is TRBV4-1 and J usage is TRBJ2-4, with 9 bases aligning to TRBD2. V gave up 1 base and J gave up 3 bases; unmatched junction bases: 10. The germline CDR1 and CDR2 sequences are MGHRA and YSYEKL. The CDR3 totals 18 residues. In DNA, the CDR3 is TGCGCCAGCAGCCAAGGGCTAGCGGGATGGAGAGGCAAAAACATTCAGTACTTC. Translating gives CASSQGLAGWRGKNIQYF.

A note on this clonotype: The germline gene is not matched at one end of the junction; a read error may be the cause. The J gene is TRBJ2-3, the V gene TRBV4-2, with 7 positions matching TRBD2. In germline, CDR1 is LGHNA, CDR2 YNFKEQ. The CDR3 contains 16 residues. Written as DNA, the CDR3 is TGTGGCAGCAGCCAAGTTATCGGCGGGAGTACAGATACGCAGTATTTT. This sequence encodes CGSSQVIGGSTDTQYF.

The chain joins TRBV21-1 to TRBJ2-1; TRBD1, the table's D call, lacks a check against the DNA. TRBV21-1 is shown as a pseudogene. The length of the CDR3 is 19 residues. The CDR3 region has the DNA TGTGCCAGCAGCAAACAGGGCAGGCCCAGGTGCGGAGGTAACAATGAGCAGTTCTTC. This gives the protein CASSKQGRPRCGGNNEQFF.

With respect to this clonotype: A read error is possible here, since a much larger clone lies one base away. This chain uses TRBV4-3 with TRBJ2-3, with 13 bases lining up with TRBD2. The germline V gene encodes CDR1 LGHNA and CDR2 YSLEER. The CDR3 consists of 20 residues. Written as DNA, the CDR3 is TGTGCCAGCGCCACCTCCCGGGCACTAGCGGGAGGGACCACCACAGATACGCAGTATTTT. Its translation is CASATSRALAGGTTTDTQYF.

With regard to this clonotype: The junction does not match germline at one end; this may be a read error. This sequence joins TRBV6-6 and TRBJ2-6, with 7 bases aligning to TRBD1. The CDR3 extends over 17 amino acids. Germline lookup yields CDR1 MNHNY and CDR2 SVGAGI (reference sequence). The CDR3 sequence: CASSYGDSPSGTNVLTF. The CDR3 nucleotides read TGTGCCAGCAGTTACGGGGACAGTCCTTCTGGGACCAACGTCCTGACTTTT.

A word on this clonotype: A much bigger clone sits one base away, suggesting this may be a read error. The CDR3 DNA reads TGTGCCAGCAGCCGAGCGGGAGGTTGGGAGCAGTACTTC. Its translation is CASSRAGGWEQYF. V usage is TRBV12-3 or TRBV12-4 and J usage is TRBJ2-7; TRBD2 matches at 9 bases. The CDR3 is made up of 13 amino acids. V lost 6 bases to trimming and J lost 7 bases; unmatched junction nucleotides: 7.

This clonotype was seen only once. CDR3 nucleotide sequence: TGTGGGAGCAGCTTACGAGGCAGGATGAACACTGAAGCTTTCTTT. Translated, it gives CGSSLRGRMNTEAFF. V is TRBV11-1 and J is TRBJ1-1, with unresolved D. This CDR3 is 15 amino acids long. Germline CDR1 reads SGHAT; CDR2 reads FQDESV (reference sequence).